This T cell receptor beta chain was recorded in a study of blood T cell repertoires in COVID-19. The wider study: The United States, Italy and Spain supplied acute and convalescent COVID-19 samples. PBMCs, B-cell-depleted T cells, or T cells were the source of the cDNA or gDNA that made up the material.

Only in-frame clones appear in the TCRdb table, and some are missing; sequencing was by immunoSEQ multiplex PCR. The sample records some 150,000 clones, over 70% being singletons. This clone appeared a few times. The CDR3 runs to 16 residues. After removal of 4 bases from V and 4 bases from J, the junction contained 9 bases not matched to a gene. Germline CDR1 and CDR2: SGHKS and YYEKEE (reference sequence). The sequence derives from a human donor in a cohort sampled during active COVID-19. Material for sequencing was peripheral blood. This rearrangement joins TRBV5-5 to TRBJ2-2; 8 bases are a match to TRBD1. The CDR3 spells CASSPGAGQGTGELFF. CDR3 nucleotides: TGTGCCAGCAGCCCTGGGGCTGGACAGGGCACCGGGGAGCTGTTTTTT.